The 29 T cell receptor beta chains below were found in one sample sequenced in a study of blood T cell repertoires in COVID-19 (dated by TCRdb to the early 2020s). Library preparation used the immunoSEQ multiplex PCR assay. Entries here come from immuneACCESS through TCRdb and include only in-frame sequences with V and J called. Some clones fail to appear in such tables; in the studies checked, an unresolved V gene covers under half of the shortfall, and the cause of the remainder is unknown. This sample lists about 220,000 clones; around 82% were detected once. Together, the top ten hold roughly 8% of the sample. The specimen was peripheral blood. The source is a woman aged 45-65 years with acute or convalescent COVID-19.

The CDR3 reads CATSDMTGEGQETQYF. The CDR3 region has the DNA TGTGCCACCAGTGATATGACTGGGGAGGGCCAAGAGACCCAGTACTTC. The chain uses TRBV24-1 and TRBJ2-5, with 7 bases aligning to TRBD2. V trimming: 3 bases; J trimming: 1 base; junction bases outside the gene matches: 7. Germline V lookup: CDR1 KGHDR, CDR2 SFDVKD. The CDR3 sequence is 16 residues long.

This sequence joins TRBV3-1 (or the pseudogene TRBV3-2) and TRBJ2-7; 8 positions match TRBD2. The V gene's germline CDR1 is LGHDT and CDR2 YNNKEL (reference sequence). The trim removed 0 bases at V and 0 bases at J, leaving 4 bases unmatched. The CDR3 sequence is 16 residues long. This CDR3 reads CASSQDAGGFSYEQYF. The CDR3, as DNA: TGTGCCAGCAGCCAAGATGCGGGGGGATTCTCCTACGAGCAGTACTTC.

The chain recombines TRBV19 with TRBJ2-1; 7 nucleotides agree with TRBD2. With 8 bases clipped from V and 4 bases from J, the junction kept 11 bases outside the gene matches. There are 15 residues in the CDR3. The germline gives CDR1 LNHDA, CDR2 SQIVND (reference sequence). The CDR3 sequence is CASGERGPVYNEQFF. As DNA, the CDR3 is TGTGCCAGTGGAGAGCGGGGACCGGTTTACAATGAGCAGTTCTTC.

CDR3 coding DNA: TGCGCCAGCAGCCAACAGGGGGCAACTAATGAAAAACTGTTTTTT. Amino acids: CASSQQGATNEKLFF. The rearrangement joins TRBV5-1 to TRBJ1-4; 8 bases match TRBD1. Germline-derived CDR1 and CDR2 are SGHRS and YFSETQ. There are 15 residues in the CDR3. The junction had 2 bases not matched to a gene; V was cut back by 4 bases and J by 0 bases.

CDR3 nucleotide sequence: TGCGCCAGCAGGGAACTAGCGGGAGGTTTCTCCTACGAGCAGTACTTC. Protein product: CASRELAGGFSYEQYF. The chain couples TRBV5-1 to TRBJ2-7; 12 bases line up with TRBD2. Germline values: CDR1 SGHRS, CDR2 YFSETQ. This CDR3 contains 16 residues. The trim removed 5 bases at V and 0 bases at J, leaving 6 bases unmatched.

The chain joins TRBV9 to TRBJ1-6; 7 nucleotides align to TRBD1. V lost 3 bases, J lost 7 bases, and 7 bases stayed unmatched. CDR1 and CDR2 from the germline V gene are SGDLS and YYNGEE. The CDR3 runs 15 residues. CDR3 residues: CASSATGQFNSPLHF. CDR3 nucleotides: TGTGCCAGCAGCGCGACAGGGCAATTCAATTCACCCCTCCACTTT.

The chain employs TRBV2 and TRBJ1-2; 9 bases align to TRBD1. Germline V gene data show CDR1 as SNHLY and CDR2 as FYNNEI. Trimming removed 5 bases from V and 2 bases from J; junction bases left unmatched: 3. The CDR3 runs to 14 residues. The CDR3: CASSTGQGNYGYTF. The CDR3 DNA sequence: TGTGCCAGCAGTACCGGACAGGGGAACTATGGCTACACCTTC.

This clone has a handful of counts. The chain has TRBV7-2 and TRBJ2-1; TRBD1 might be the D (6 bases). Germline V lookup: CDR1 SGHTA, CDR2 FQGNSA. V dropped 5 bases and J dropped 12 bases, with 20 bases sitting between them. This CDR3 is 14 amino acids long. The DNA of the CDR3 is TGTGCCAGCAGCCCCTGGACAGCCCGAGTGGGGCAGTTCTTC. This encodes CASSPWTARVGQFF. Together with reference TRBV7-2 and TRBJ2-1, the CDR3 gives the full variable domain: GAGVSQSPSNKVTEKGKDVELRCDPISGHTALYWYRQSLGQGLEFLIYFQGNSAPDKSGLPSDRFSAERTGGSVSTLTIQRTQQEDSAVYLCASSPWTARVGQFFGPGTRLTVL.

V gene TRBV6-1 combines with J gene TRBJ2-7; 7 bases match TRBD2. The germline gives CDR1 MNHNS, CDR2 SASEGT. CDR3 size: 17 residues. Germline trimming cut 1 base from V and 0 bases from J; bases unmatched to any gene: 9. The CDR3 loop is CASSEVGTSASSYEQYF. CDR3 nucleotides: TGTGCCAGCAGTGAAGTGGGAACTAGCGCAAGCTCCTACGAGCAGTACTTC.

The chain is built from TRBV9 and TRBJ2-5; D gene uncertain. V lost 0 bases to trimming and J lost 5 bases, with 5 bases between them. The CDR3 runs 12 residues. From germline, CDR1 is SGDLS and CDR2 YYNGEE. The CDR3 DNA reads as TGTGCCAGCAGCGTAGCCCGGGAGACCCAGTACTTC. Translating it yields CASSVARETQYF.

V is TRBV14 and J is TRBJ2-2; TRBD1 aligns across 7 bases. This CDR3 has 13 amino acids. V was pared by 5 bases and J by 6 bases, with 3 bases of the junction left unmatched. The germline V gene encodes CDR1 SGHDN and CDR2 FVKESK. Here the CDR3 reads CASSKTGSGELFF. The CDR3 DNA reads TGTGCCAGCAGCAAGACAGGGTCCGGGGAGCTGTTTTTT.

This clone was recorded once. The J gene is TRBJ2-1, the V gene TRBV9; a weak D match, TRBD2 (6 bases). CDR1 and CDR2 from the germline V gene are SGDLS and YYNGEE. With 3 bases removed from V and 9 bases from J, the gap between germline ends came to 22 bases. CDR3 length equals 16 residues. CDR3 DNA: TGTGCCAGCAGCGGCGCGACTAGTTCCCCTGTCGGTGAGCAGTTCTTC. Translating it yields CASSGATSSPVGEQFF. The variable domain in full, with the rest retrieved from reference TRBV9 and TRBJ2-1, is DSGVTQTPKHLITATGQRVTLRCSPRSGDLSVYWYQQSLDQGLQFLIQYYNGEERAKGNILERFSAQQFPDLHSELNLSSLELGDSALYFCASSGATSSPVGEQFFGPGTRLTVL.

This clone was seen only a few times. This chain connects TRBV7-8 to TRBJ1-5, with D perhaps matching TRBD1 (5 bases). V was cut by 6 bases and J by 0 bases, with 18 bases left in between. CDR3 length: 17 residues. Germline V lookup: CDR1 SGHVS, CDR2 FQNEAQ. This CDR3 is CASSSRSQGYSNQPQHF. Here the CDR3 DNA reads TGTGCCAGCAGTTCACGCTCGCAGGGATATAGCAATCAGCCCCAGCATTTT.

The chain joins TRBV7-3 to TRBJ2-2, with 9 bases lining up with TRBD1. With V trimmed by 2 bases and J by 6 bases, 1 base remained unmatched. Looked up from germline, CDR1 is SGHTA and CDR2 is FQGTGA. This CDR3 contains 14 residues. The CDR3 DNA reads TGTGCCAGCAGCTTAGGGACAGGGTCCGGGGAGCTGTTTTTT. Amino acid sequence: CASSLGTGSGELFF.

V is TRBV5-1 and J is TRBJ2-2, with D perhaps matching TRBD2 (6 bases). The V end was cut by 0 bases, the J end by 2 bases, with 11 bases between. The CDR3 sequence is 16 residues long. CDR1 is SGHRS, CDR2 YFSETQ, per germline. The CDR3 is CASSLGSGPNTGELFF. The CDR3 coding sequence is TGCGCCAGCAGCTTGGGCAGCGGGCCTAACACCGGGGAGCTGTTTTTT.

The CDR3 sequence is CASSQDEVQGGGYTF. In DNA form, the CDR3 reads TGTGCCAGCAGCCAAGATGAGGTGCAGGGTGGTGGCTACACCTTC. This sequence joins TRBV14 and TRBJ1-2, with a tentative D call TRBD1 (5 bases). CDR1 is SGHDN and CDR2 is FVKESK in the germline V gene. CDR3 length: 15 residues. Deletions cut 0 bases from V and 7 bases from J, with 15 bases between.

The DNA for the CDR3 is TGTGCCAGCAGTGAATATTTAACAGGAACAATCGCCGGGGAGCTGTTTTTT. Translating gives CASSEYLTGTIAGELFF. The genes are TRBV6-1 and TRBJ2-2; possibly TRBD1 for D (5 bases). The CDR3 sequence is 17 residues long. Germline assignment: CDR1 MNHNS and CDR2 SASEGT. V lost 2 bases and J 6 bases, leaving 19 bases between the germline ends.

This clone was seen a few times. V gene TRBV19 combines with J gene TRBJ2-1; TRBD2 matches at 7 bases. The CDR3 is 15 residues long. Trimming removed 5 bases from V and 0 bases from J; junction bases left unmatched: 4. Germline assignment: CDR1 LNHDA and CDR2 SQIVND (reference sequence). CDR3 coding DNA: TGTGCCAGTAGTGGGACTACAAGCTCCTACAATGAGCAGTTCTTC. Protein: CASSGTTSSYNEQFF.

The chain carries TRBV5-6 and TRBJ2-7, with a possible D match to TRBD1 (5 bases). The CDR3 runs to 14 residues. The V end lost 2 bases, the J end lost 3 bases, and 12 bases lay between the germline ends. Germline V gene data show CDR1 as SGHDT and CDR2 as YYEEEE. DNA for the CDR3: TGTGCCAGCAGCTTTCTCCAGGGTAACTACGAGCAGTACTTC. Translating gives CASSFLQGNYEQYF.

The chain recombines TRBV28 with TRBJ2-2, with D tentatively TRBD1 (6 bases). Trimming removed 5 bases at V and 5 bases at J, with 9 bases between. The germline gives CDR1 MDHEN, CDR2 SYDVKM. This CDR3 has 13 residues. CDR3 DNA: TGTGCCAGCAGTGTTGACAGGACCGGGGAGCTGTTTTTT. It is translated as CASSVDRTGELFF.

The V call is TRBV4-2, the J call TRBJ1-2; possible D gene TRBD1, 6 bases. In germline, CDR1 is LGHNA, CDR2 YNFKEQ. CDR3 length: 14 amino acids. V was shortened by 0 bases and J by 4 bases, with 9 bases between the two germline ends. The CDR3 loop is CASSQDQGTYGYTF. Written as DNA, the CDR3 is TGTGCCAGCAGCCAAGATCAGGGGACCTATGGCTACACCTTC.

With respect to this clone: The same CDR3 arises from other DNA sequences in this sample as well. The genes are TRBV5-1 and TRBJ1-3; D gene ambiguous. Trimming took 7 bases from V and 0 from J, leaving 11 bases between them. The CDR3 is 14 residues long. Germline V gene lookup returns CDR1 SGHRS and CDR2 YFSETQ. The DNA of the CDR3 is TGCGCCAGCTCCTTACAGCCCTCTGGAAACACCATATATTTT. As protein: CASSLQPSGNTIYF.

The chain is built from TRBV27 and TRBJ2-3; D is possibly TRBD1 (5 bases). The CDR3 runs to 16 residues. CDR1 is MNHEY, CDR2 SMNVEV, per germline (reference sequence). V lost 3 bases and J 3 bases, leaving 16 bases between the germline ends. In DNA, the CDR3 is TGTGCCAGCAGTTTGGGGCAGTTCCGGAAGACAGATACGCAGTATTTT. It is translated as CASSLGQFRKTDTQYF.

This chain connects TRBV20-1 to TRBJ2-7; D is possibly TRBD2 (5 bases). The CDR3 extends over 11 amino acids. Germline assignment: CDR1 DFQATT and CDR2 SNEGSKA (reference sequence). V gave up 7 bases and J gave up 6 bases, with 13 bases separating them. This CDR3 is CSVGPRGEQYF. The DNA of the CDR3 is TGCAGTGTTGGACCTCGGGGCGAGCAGTACTTC.

This clone has just a few counts. As DNA, the CDR3 is TGTGCCAGCAGCTTAACTAGCGGGAGCACCGGGGAGCTGTTTTTT. Encoded protein: CASSLTSGSTGELFF. The chain has TRBV7-3 and TRBJ2-2, with 9 bases fitting TRBD2. The CDR3 covers 15 residues. V was pared by 0 bases and J by 4 bases, with 0 bases of the junction left unmatched. CDR1 SGHTA and CDR2 FQGTGA come from the germline V gene.

The chain employs TRBV2 and TRBJ2-7, with TRBD2 identical over 9 bases. Unmatched junction bases numbered 5, after V lost 3 bases and J lost 2 bases. Germline CDR1 and CDR2: SNHLY and FYNNEI. CDR3 length: 15 residues. CDR3 loop: CASSDWLAGTYEQYF. CDR3 DNA: TGTGCCAGCAGTGATTGGCTAGCGGGGACCTACGAGCAGTACTTC.

The V call is TRBV7-2, the J call TRBJ2-6, with a possible D match to TRBD1 (6 bases). Germline V gene sequence: CDR1 SGHTA, CDR2 FQGNSA. V lost 5 bases and J 0 bases, leaving 11 bases between the germline ends. This CDR3 has 16 amino acids. The CDR3 region is CASSQRGGSGANVLTF. The CDR3 DNA reads TGTGCCAGCAGCCAGAGAGGGGGCTCTGGGGCCAACGTCCTGACTTTC.

The CDR3 nucleotides are TGTGCCAGCAGCCAAGATGTGGTGGGAGATATTGGTTTGGAGACCCAGTACTTC. Translated: CASSQDVVGDIGLETQYF. The chain is built from TRBV3-1 (or the pseudogene TRBV3-2) and TRBJ2-5; a weak D match, TRBD2 (5 bases). The CDR3 sequence is 18 residues long. Germline CDR1 reads LGHDT; CDR2 reads YNNKEL (reference sequence). Trimming took 0 bases from V and 5 from J, leaving 22 bases between them.

The chain combines TRBV15 with TRBJ2-7; tentatively, D is TRBD1 (6 bases). The CDR3 loop spans 15 amino acids. With 4 bases removed from V and 2 bases from J, the gap between germline ends came to 15 bases. Germline V lookup: CDR1 LNHNV, CDR2 YYDKDF (reference sequence). The CDR3 loop reads CATSNAGTPPYEQYF. The CDR3 DNA reads as TGTGCCACCAGCAACGCCGGGACACCGCCCTACGAGCAGTACTTC.